This passage covers 25 T cell receptor beta chains from one sample sequenced in a study of cytomegalovirus exposure and HLA in healthy donors. Researchers ran the PCR with 60 Vbeta and 13 Jbeta primers. The method was immunoSEQ multiplex PCR; TCRdb's version includes in-frame clones alone and lacks a portion of them. Of 100,000 to 140,000 clones in the sample, 73% were seen once. The sample comprised PBMCs. The receptor set was obtained from a man between 25 and 39 years old in good health and CMV-seronegative.

The sample holds a few counts of this clone. The V gene is TRBV30, the J gene TRBJ2-3; the D gene is possibly TRBD2 (7 bases). V lost 2 bases to trimming and J lost 6 bases, with 15 bases between them. The CDR3 spans 14 residues. The germline V gene has CDR1 GTSNPN and CDR2 SVGIG (reference sequence). The CDR3 protein is CAWSPDGGRDTQYF. CDR3 coding DNA: TGTGCCTGGAGTCCGGACGGGGGGCGGGATACGCAGTATTTT.

The chain uses TRBV27 and TRBJ1-6; 9 bases are shared with TRBD1. Unmatched junction bases numbered 20, after V lost 6 bases and J lost 2 bases. This CDR3 has 21 amino acids. CDR1 is MNHEY and CDR2 is SMNVEV in the germline V gene (reference sequence). The CDR3 DNA reads as TGTGCCAGCAGACTACGATTCCCGGGACAGGGAGAGGAGCCCTATAATTCACCCCTCCACTTT. Its protein is CASRLRFPGQGEEPYNSPLHF.

The CDR3 here is CAWSGGATSGNTIYF. The CDR3 DNA is TGTGCCTGGAGCGGGGGGGCGACCTCTGGAAACACCATATATTTT. The J gene is TRBJ1-3, the V gene TRBV30; D might be TRBD1 (6 bases). This CDR3 is 15 amino acids long. Trimming took 3 bases from V and 0 from J, leaving 12 bases between them. Germline V gives CDR1 GTSNPN, CDR2 SVGIG (reference sequence).

The chain recombines TRBV30 with TRBJ2-1; 7 nucleotides line up with TRBD1. Germline CDR1 reads GTSNPN; CDR2 reads SVGIG (reference sequence). V lost 7 bases and J lost 12; bases outside the gene matches: 9. This CDR3 comprises 11 residues. The CDR3 reads CALYLGTVQFF. The DNA for the CDR3 is TGTGCCTTATACCTCGGGACAGTGCAGTTCTTC.

The gene calls are TRBV12-5 and TRBJ2-7, with 9 nucleotides matching TRBD1. Germline V gene lookup returns CDR1 LGHNT and CDR2 FRNRAP. Germline trimming cut 0 bases from V and 0 bases from J; bases unmatched to any gene: 6. The CDR3 length is 17 residues. CDR3 residues: CASGLVRGQGHSYEQYF. CDR3 DNA: TGTGCTAGTGGTTTGGTACGGGGACAGGGCCACTCCTACGAGCAGTACTTC.

This chain uses TRBV2 with TRBJ2-7; possibly TRBD1 for D (6 bases). The V and J ends lost 5 bases and 6 bases respectively, with 14 bases between them. The CDR3 runs to 13 residues. Germline CDR1 and CDR2: SNHLY and FYNNEI. CDR3 nucleotide sequence: TGTGCCAGCAGTCCCAGGGGCCCGGGCGAGCAGTACTTC. It is translated as CASSPRGPGEQYF.

This chain connects TRBV28 to TRBJ2-1; 7 bases are shared with TRBD2. Germline V lookup: CDR1 MDHEN, CDR2 SYDVKM. V trimming: 3 bases; J trimming: 3 bases; junction bases outside the gene matches: 17. The CDR3 extends over 19 amino acids. The CDR3 protein is CASSFFLAGRAPNYNEQFF. In DNA form, the CDR3 reads TGTGCCAGCAGTTTCTTCTTAGCGGGTCGGGCGCCCAACTACAATGAGCAGTTCTTC. The full variable domain, its missing parts supplied by reference TRBV28 and TRBJ2-1, is DVKVTQSSRYLVKRTGEKVFLECVQDMDHENMFWYRQDPGLGLRLIYFSYDVKMKEKGDIPEGYSVSREKKERFSLILESASTNQTSMYLCASSFFLAGRAPNYNEQFFGPGTRLTVL.

This clone occurred once. The DNA for the CDR3 is TGTGCCGGACGGGACATCTACTATGGCTACACCTTC. It codes for CAGRDIYYGYTF. V and J are TRBV30 and TRBJ1-2; D perhaps matches TRBD1 (6 bases). The CDR3 is 12 residues long. Germline V gene lookup returns CDR1 GTSNPN and CDR2 SVGIG (reference sequence). Trimming shortened V by 8 bases and J by 3 bases, and 13 bases separated the two germline ends.

Points on this clone: One end of the junction does not line up with germline, which may come from a read error. This chain connects TRBV7-9 to TRBJ2-3, with TRBD2 matching over 7 bases. Germline lookup yields CDR1 SEHNR and CDR2 FQNEAQ (reference sequence). The CDR3 has 16 residues. The CDR3 is CSSSPSLADITDTQYF. In DNA, the CDR3 is TGTTCCAGCAGCCCGTCCCTAGCGGATATCACAGATACGCAGTATTTT.

This clone was counted once. The chain couples TRBV19 to TRBJ2-7; tentative D call: TRBD2 (6 bases). V lost 3 bases and J lost 4, with 16 bases in between. Germline CDR1 and CDR2: LNHDA and SQIVND (reference sequence). The CDR3 has 15 residues. The CDR3 region is CASSIGGGTGYEQYF. The CDR3 coding sequence is TGTGCCAGTAGTATCGGTGGCGGGACTGGGTACGAGCAGTACTTC.

The chain joins TRBV10-3 to TRBJ1-2, with TRBD1 matching over 9 bases. The CDR3 has 14 amino acids. Germline CDR1 ENHRY, CDR2 SYGVKD. The V segment lost 10 bases and the J segment 2 bases; nucleotides outside the gene matches: 8. For the CDR3, the DNA is TGTGCCACCCTTCCGGGACAGGGAAACTATGGCTACACCTTC. Protein product: CATLPGQGNYGYTF.

The V and J genes are TRBV11-2 and TRBJ1-3; D call uncertain. Trimming stripped 1 base from V and 0 bases from J, with 7 bases between. Looked up from germline, CDR1 is SGHAT and CDR2 is FQNNGV. CDR3 size: 15 residues. CDR3 bases: TGTGCCAGCAGCTTAGCCCCGGGCTCTGGAAACACCATATATTTT. Its translation is CASSLAPGSGNTIYF.

This clone came up once. The chain employs TRBV6-1 and TRBJ1-5; 9 bases match TRBD1. Trimming removed 1 base from V and 6 bases from J; junction bases left unmatched: 7. The CDR3 length is 16 residues. Germline loops: CDR1 MNHNS, CDR2 SASEGT. The CDR3 nucleotides are TGTGCCAGCAGTGAAGTCGCGACAGGGGGATCTCAGCCCCAGCATTTT. Translating it yields CASSEVATGGSQPQHF.

Note on this clone: A junction end diverges from the germline sequence, so it may reflect a read error. V usage is TRBV10-3 and J usage is TRBJ2-7, with 12 bases aligning to TRBD2. In germline, CDR1 is ENHRY, CDR2 SYGVKD. This CDR3 has 17 residues. The CDR3 protein is CAISQSRQTSGGYEQYF. The DNA of the CDR3 is TGTGCCATCAGTCAGTCCCGGCAGACTAGCGGGGGCTACGAGCAGTACTTC.

The count of this clone is one. The chain joins TRBV12-2 to TRBJ2-2; the tabulated D call, TRBD2, remains unverified against the DNA. TRBV12-2 is annotated as a pseudogene. CDR3 size: 20 residues. Here the CDR3 reads CASRLDGTSGGPRPPGELFF. CDR3 DNA: TGTGCAAGTCGCTTAGACGGGACTAGCGGGGGTCCAAGACCTCCCGGGGAGCTGTTTTTT.

The chain has TRBV5-4 and TRBJ2-5, with 12 bases matching TRBD2. The trim removed 1 base at V and 5 bases at J, leaving 3 bases unmatched. The germline CDR1 and CDR2 sequences are SGHNT and YYREEE (reference sequence). The CDR3 is made up of 15 amino acids. CDR3 DNA sequence: TGTGCCAGCAGCTTGACTAGCGGGAGGTTTGAGACCCAGTACTTC. Encoded protein: CASSLTSGRFETQYF.

In nucleotides, the CDR3 is TGTGCCAGCAGTGAACGGAGGATAGAGACCCAGTACTTC. Translated: CASSERRIETQYF. The V call is TRBV6-1, the J call TRBJ2-5, with a tentative D call TRBD2 (5 bases). This CDR3 has 13 amino acids. V gave up 2 bases and J gave up 4 bases, with 8 bases separating them. From germline, CDR1 is MNHNS and CDR2 SASEGT.

The CDR3 DNA sequence: TGTGCCAGCAGTTACGCGACGGGAGGGGCCGGGGAGCTGTTTTTT. Protein: CASSYATGGAGELFF. The genes are TRBV6-6 and TRBJ2-2, with 8 bases fitting TRBD2. This CDR3 region has 15 residues. The germline V gene encodes CDR1 MNHNY and CDR2 SVGAGI (reference sequence). The junction had 5 bases not matched to a gene; V was cut back by 2 bases and J by 6 bases.

V usage is TRBV9 and J usage is TRBJ2-2; TRBD2 matches 9 bases. V shed 0 bases and J 6 bases; nucleotides not matched to a gene: 6. This CDR3 is built from 16 residues. CDR1 SGDLS and CDR2 YYNGEE come from the germline V gene. The CDR3 region is CASSVASSGMAGELFF. The CDR3 nucleotides are TGTGCCAGCAGCGTAGCTTCTAGCGGGATGGCCGGGGAGCTGTTTTTT.

J is TRBJ1-3 and V is TRBV5-1, with 9 bases matching TRBD1. J lost 2 bases, V lost 0 bases, and 9 bases had no gene match. The V gene's germline CDR1 is SGHRS and CDR2 YFSETQ. The CDR3 contains 18 residues. CDR3 DNA sequence: TGCGCCAGCAGCTTGGTGGTCGGGACAGGGAGTACTGGAAACACCATATATTTT. Translating it yields CASSLVVGTGSTGNTIYF.

The chain recombines TRBV28 with TRBJ1-5; 7 nucleotides line up with TRBD1. The germline CDR1 and CDR2 sequences are MDHEN and SYDVKM. This CDR3 has 16 amino acids. Unmatched junction bases numbered 12, after V lost 6 bases and J lost 4 bases. DNA of the CDR3: TGTGCCAGCAGGGGTGGCGGGACAGCATCTAATCAGCCCCAGCATTTT. This encodes CASRGGGTASNQPQHF.

This rearrangement joins TRBV6-4 to TRBJ1-1, with 7 bases that match TRBD1. Per the germline V gene, CDR1 is MRHNA and CDR2 is SNTAGT. Trimming cost V 6 bases and J 1 base; bases outside gene matches: 5. This CDR3 is built from 14 residues. CDR3 sequence reads: CASRRDRQNTEAFF. The CDR3 bases are TGTGCCAGCAGACGGGACAGACAGAACACTGAAGCTTTCTTT.

This rearrangement joins TRBV10-1 to TRBJ2-3; TRBD2 aligns across 12 bases. Germline CDR1 reads WNHNN; CDR2 reads SYGVQD (reference sequence). The CDR3 covers 17 residues. V lost 3 bases and J lost 4; bases outside the gene matches: 8. The CDR3 nucleotides are TGCGCCAGCAGTGATGCTAGCGGGGGGGCTAGTTCAGATACGCAGTATTTT. This translates into CASSDASGGASSDTQYF.

This rearrangement joins TRBV6-1 to TRBJ2-4; TRBD1 matches at 9 bases. The trim removed 8 bases at V and 5 bases at J, leaving 10 bases unmatched. CDR1 is MNHNS, CDR2 SASEGT, per germline. The CDR3 loop spans 15 amino acids. The CDR3 bases are TGTGCCAGCCAGGAGAGTTGGGACAGGGAAAACATTCAGTACTTC. This sequence encodes CASQESWDRENIQYF.

This sequence joins TRBV12-5 and TRBJ1-6; D is perhaps TRBD1 (5 bases). CDR1 is LGHNT and CDR2 is FRNRAP in the germline V gene. V lost 5 bases and J 7 bases, leaving 12 bases between the germline ends. The CDR3 extends over 14 amino acids. CDR3 nucleotide sequence: TGTGCTAGTGGTCCCGGGACTGCGAATTCACCCCTCCACTTT. Residues: CASGPGTANSPLHF.